This TCR beta chain was observed in a study of control samples from healthy donors and cancer patients. From germline, CDR1 is SGHAT and CDR2 FQNNGV. Trimming shortened V by 2 bases and J by 9 bases, and 17 bases separated the two germline ends. This CDR3 contains 15 residues. TCRdb's table, derived via immunoSEQ multiplex PCR, lists solely in-frame clones and lacks some. The sample comprises tens of thousands of clones, approximately 84% of which are singletons, and under 40% rests with the top ten. The rearrangement uses TRBV11-2 and TRBJ2-4; D remains ambiguous. Material for sequencing was PBMCs. This TCR was recovered from a man between 65 and 85 years old with lung cancer. CDR3 in DNA: TGTGCCAGCAGCTTACGAGTCACAGTCTCTAGCATTCAGTACTTC. This gives the protein CASSLRVTVSSIQYF. Full variable domain (outside the CDR3, taken from reference TRBV11-2 and TRBJ2-4): EAGVAQSPRYKIIEKRQSVAFWCNPISGHATLYWYQQILGQGPKLLIQFQNNGVVDDSQLPKDRFSAERLKGVDSTLKIQPAKLEDSAVYLCASSLRVTVSSIQYFGAGTRLSVL.